The 9 T cell receptor beta chains in this list originate from one sample, sequenced in a study of T cells in Graves' hyperthyroidism and ophthalmopathy. The CDR3 regions of TCR beta were amplified from RNA transcripts. HTBI primers were used for first-round RT-PCR of the TCR CDR3. TCRdb re-analysed the multiplex PCR reads in MiXCR, keeping a single row per CDR3 protein. The data contain around 600,000 distinct CDR3 sequences, about 14% of them seen just once; the ten biggest clones take up around 13%. Sequenced material: blood. Receptor source: a woman aged 45-59 years with Graves' ophthalmopathy.

The rearrangement uses TRBV15 and TRBJ1-1; D gene ambiguous. The CDR3 is made up of 12 amino acids. Trimming left V 2 bases short and J 0 bases short, with 1 base between. The germline CDR1 and CDR2 sequences are LNHNV and YYDKDF (reference sequence). The CDR3 DNA is TGTGCCACCAGCAGATTGAACACTGAAGCTTTCTTT. Translating gives CATSRLNTEAFF.

This clonotype was counted only a few times. The chain joins TRBV5-4 to TRBJ2-1; D gene unclear. The CDR3 length is 11 residues. Germline lookup yields CDR1 SGHNT and CDR2 YYREEE (reference sequence). Trimming removed 3 bases at V and 7 bases at J, with 5 bases between. Here the CDR3 DNA reads TGTGCCAGCAGCTCGGCAAATGAGCAGTTCTTC. Amino acid sequence: CASSSANEQFF.

In its sample, this clonotype was seen many times. The chain joins TRBV19 to TRBJ2-5, with 7 nucleotides matching TRBD2. The germline V gene has CDR1 LNHDA and CDR2 SQIVND (reference sequence). V gave up 7 bases and J gave up 3 bases; unmatched junction bases: 14. The CDR3 length is 16 residues. The CDR3 is CASMRSGVMGKETQYF. DNA of the CDR3: TGTGCCAGTATGCGGAGCGGGGTAATGGGCAAAGAGACCCAGTACTTC.

This clonotype was observed many times. This chain uses TRBV19 with TRBJ2-7; TRBD2 matches at 12 bases. Per the germline V gene, CDR1 is LNHDA and CDR2 is SQIVND (reference sequence). Trimming at V came to 3 bases and at J to 3 bases, leaving 6 bases not matched to a gene. The CDR3 runs to 16 residues. The CDR3 reads CASSMERLAGVYEQYF. CDR3 nucleotide sequence: TGTGCCAGTAGTATGGAGCGACTAGCGGGAGTCTACGAGCAGTACTTC.

This clonotype has ten or more counts. This sequence joins TRBV20-1 and TRBJ1-1, with a possible D match to TRBD1 (5 bases). V lost 5 bases and J lost 4, with 11 bases in between. The CDR3 has 12 amino acids. Germline assignment: CDR1 DFQATT and CDR2 SNEGSKA (reference sequence). The CDR3 loop reads CSAFPGSTEAFF. The CDR3 DNA reads as TGCAGTGCTTTCCCAGGGAGCACTGAAGCTTTCTTT.

This clonotype occurred many times. The chain employs TRBV27 and TRBJ2-3, with TRBD1 identical over 8 bases. Germline trimming cut 3 bases from V and 4 bases from J; bases unmatched to any gene: 6. CDR1 and CDR2 (germline): MNHEY, SMNVEV (reference sequence). There are 15 residues in the CDR3. CDR3 sequence: CASSFGSGGSDTQYF. The CDR3, as DNA: TGTGCCAGCAGTTTCGGGTCAGGGGGCTCAGATACGCAGTATTTT.

This clonotype was counted many times. The CDR3 protein is CASRPLGGGWTEAFF. The CDR3 DNA reads TGTGCCAGCAGACCATTGGGCGGGGGTTGGACTGAAGCTTTCTTT. The chain links TRBV12-3 or TRBV12-4 to TRBJ1-1; possible D gene TRBD1, 5 bases. The CDR3 is made up of 15 amino acids. Trimming left V 6 bases short and J 5 bases short, with 19 bases between.

The V and J genes are TRBV29-1 and TRBJ1-1; 7 nucleotides agree with TRBD1. Trimming cost V 4 bases and J 5 bases; bases outside gene matches: 4. CDR1 is SQVTM and CDR2 is ANQGSEA in the germline V gene. The CDR3 is 12 residues long. CDR3 nucleotides: TGCAGCGTTGTCGACAGGGAGACTGAAGCTTTCTTT. Its translation is CSVVDRETEAFF.

In this sample, this clonotype turned up many times. V is TRBV4-1 and J is TRBJ1-1, with D perhaps TRBD1 (5 bases). This CDR3 contains 15 residues. The ends were cut back, 2 bases at V and 8 bases at J, with 18 bases in the middle. Germline CDR1 reads MGHRA; CDR2 reads YSYEKL. This chain's CDR3 is CASSQWGRQKLEAFF. CDR3 nucleotide sequence: TGCGCCAGCAGCCAATGGGGCAGACAGAAACTAGAAGCTTTCTTT.